This TCR beta chain is from a study of T-cell reconstitution after alpha-beta-depleted transplantation in children. Study conclusions and caveats: Newly produced T cells mostly accounted for T-cell counts and diversity one year post-transplant. Alpha-beta T cells present about two months after transplant were reported to originate from several hundred expanded graft clones.

This clonotype has a handful of counts. Its antigen is still unknown. Unique molecular identifiers were used in preparing the TCRbeta library. Using its own MiXCR run on the PCR reads, TCRdb lists one record per CDR3 protein. The repertoire holds around 230,000 distinct CDR3 sequences, with approximately 17% as singletons. This CDR3 is 11 amino acids long. Germline V lookup: CDR1 MDHEN, CDR2 SYDVKM. Trimming cost V 6 bases and J 2 bases, with 4 bases left between them. Sample: PBMCs, mostly from graft donor cells, taken 360 days after TCRalphabeta/CD19-depleted stem cell transplant. The source is a male patient aged 2 to 10 who had a stem cell transplant for acute lymphoblastic leukemia, so the T cells may come from the graft donor. The chain is built from TRBV28 and TRBJ1-2; D ambiguous. CDR3 protein: CASRRNYGYTF. Written as DNA, the CDR3 is TGTGCCAGCAGGAGGAACTATGGCTACACCTTC.